These 5 T cell receptor beta chains were all obtained from the same sample, sequenced in a study of blood T cell repertoires in COVID-19. Assay used: immunoSEQ multiplex PCR; TCRdb lists only in-frame clones, some missing. The table lists about 68,000 clones, about nine tenths of them singletons, with over 7.5% in the top ten. The specimen sequenced was peripheral blood. All receptors come from a man between 25 and 39 years old with acute or convalescent COVID-19.

This chain joins TRBV28 and TRBJ1-6; D is perhaps TRBD1 (5 bases). V was pared by 5 bases and J by 6 bases, with 14 bases between. Germline V lookup: CDR1 MDHEN, CDR2 SYDVKM. The CDR3 length is 15 residues. The CDR3 bases are TGTGCCAGCAGTCAAGACAGCACCGGTAATTCACCCCTCCACTTT. It encodes CASSQDSTGNSPLHF.

This chain connects TRBV18 to TRBJ2-7; 8 nucleotides agree with TRBD1. The V gene's germline CDR1 is KGHSH and CDR2 LQKENI. This CDR3 has 15 residues. V dropped 2 bases and J dropped 2; count of bases not matched to a gene: 5. The CDR3 loop is CASSPRQGAAYEQYF. DNA of the CDR3: TGTGCCAGCTCACCAAGGCAGGGGGCGGCCTACGAGCAGTACTTC.

This clone was counted once. The genes are TRBV29-1 and TRBJ2-7, with D perhaps TRBD2 (6 bases). The germline CDR1 and CDR2 sequences are SQVTM and ANQGSEA. V was trimmed by 1 base and J by 7 bases, leaving 14 bases between them. The CDR3 covers 13 residues. The CDR3: CSVEAQLEGEQYF. In DNA form, the CDR3 reads TGCAGCGTTGAAGCCCAGCTGGAGGGGGAGCAGTACTTC.

This clone was seen once. The chain employs TRBV6-6 and TRBJ1-6; 8 nucleotides line up with TRBD1. Germline V gene data show CDR1 as MNHNY and CDR2 as SVGAGI (reference sequence). J lost 0 bases, V lost 5 bases, and 3 bases had no gene match. The CDR3 has 16 residues. The CDR3 is CASSRQGSSYNSPLHF. DNA of the CDR3: TGTGCCAGCAGTCGACAGGGGAGCTCCTATAATTCACCCCTCCACTTT.

This chain connects TRBV5-8 to TRBJ1-2; D remains ambiguous. CDR1 SGHTS and CDR2 YDEGEE come from the germline V gene. This CDR3 region has 14 residues. V dropped 1 base and J dropped 3 bases, with 10 bases sitting between them. The CDR3 is CASSLRAVDYGYTF. CDR3 nucleotide sequence: TGTGCCAGCAGCTTGCGAGCGGTGGACTATGGCTACACCTTC.